Only a few counts were recorded for the clone carrying this T cell receptor beta chain. Germline V gene sequence: CDR1 MNHEY, CDR2 SMNVEV (reference sequence). The CDR3 is 16 residues long. The V gene lost 1 base and the J gene lost 4 bases, with 11 bases spanning the gap. This entry comes from a study of OX40 agonist ivuxolimab in advanced cancers. For the study at large: Patients were infused with ivuxolimab every 2 weeks at 0.01 to 10 mg/kg. Prior therapy, whether anti-PD-1, anti-PD-L1 or anti-CTLA-4, was allowed, and 30% to 40% had some.

Sequencing was performed with immunoSEQ multiplex PCR; in TCRdb, only in-frame clones are kept and a portion is missing. The sample includes about 92,000 clones, approximately 80% of them seen just once. The V gene is TRBV27, the J gene TRBJ2-6, with no clear D. The sequencing here drew on CD4+ or CD8+ T cells sorted from blood, taken in a trial of the OX40 agonist ivuxolimab. The clonotype originates from an adult with an advanced solid tumor such as melanoma, head and neck, liver or kidney cancer. CDR3 sequence reads: CASSLFSLRGANVLTF. CDR3 nucleotides: TGTGCCAGCAGTTTATTCTCCCTAAGGGGGGCCAACGTCCTGACTTTC.